This T cell receptor beta chain was captured in a study of cytomegalovirus exposure and HLA in healthy donors. Primers: 60 Vbeta forward and 13 Jbeta reverse. Produced via immunoSEQ multiplex PCR; TCRdb's table is partial and in-frame only. The sample contains more than 150,000 clones, 77% of which appear only once. A note on this clone: Its antigen remains unknown.

Study conclusions and caveats: There were some V segments, including TRBV6-2 and TRBV6-3, excluded as indistinguishable. According to the study, roughly 180 TCR beta chains were cytomegalovirus-associated. Analysis performed later showed TCR beta chains linked to HLA being more clonally expanded than equally common others. Earlier analysis yielded a pattern in which most TCR beta V segments were productive about 90% or about 30% of the time.

The V gene's germline CDR1 is SNHLY and CDR2 FYNNEI. The CDR3 sequence is 11 residues long. Between the trimmed V and J ends, which lost 6 bases and 9 bases, there was a span of 11 bases. The origin of this receptor is a man aged 18 to 29 in good health and CMV-seronegative. The sequencing input was PBMCs. This chain connects TRBV2 to TRBJ1-1; D is possibly TRBD1 (6 bases). The DNA for the CDR3 is TGTGCCAGCAGAGGACAGAGGAAAGCTTTCTTT. The encoded protein is CASRGQRKAFF.